The clone carrying this T cell receptor (beta chain) was observed a handful of times. What it recognizes is unknown. The data originate from a study of human T cells and chemical hapten exposure. V dropped 0 bases and J dropped 4; count of bases not matched to a gene: 5. The CDR3 consists of 15 residues. In germline, CDR1 is MGHRA, CDR2 YSYEKL. Overall study findings and caveats: DPC sensitization left the count of TCRs above 1 in 1000 unchanged.

The sample's time point: patch test 2, 6 weeks after DPC sensitization. Regarding treatment: therapeutic diphenylcyclopropenone sensitization with weekly scalp DPC. MiXCR, run by TCRdb on the RACE reads, gives a single entry per CDR3 protein. The sample records a few hundred thousand distinct CDR3 sequences, roughly 6% being singletons. The sequence was collected from a woman aged 18-35 years with alopecia areata. Some clones in this sample may be carry-over from other donors' samples. This sample comprised whole blood, obtained in connection with sensitization to the hapten diphenylcyclopropenone (DPC). The genes are TRBV4-1 and TRBJ2-7, with 8 bases matching TRBD2. DNA for the CDR3: TGCGCCAGCAGCCAAGATCAGGCGGGGGGATACGAGCAGTACTTC. Residues: CASSQDQAGGYEQYF.